This is a list of T cell receptor beta chains from one sample in a study of blood T cell repertoires in COVID-19. Sequencing was performed with immunoSEQ multiplex PCR; in TCRdb, only in-frame clones are kept and a portion is missing. This table has around 270,000 clones, 80% to 90% appearing once. Sample: peripheral blood. The receptors here all came from a man between 40 and 49 years old with acute or convalescent COVID-19. Both conserved end residues are part of each CDR3. The order of the fields is clone size, V gene, D gene, J gene, CDR3 DNA, CDR3 protein. The D gene is left open where the match is weak. Some rows mark clone size as missing; the rest say once, few, many or name a class of expanded clone.

abundance: once
v_gene: TRBV5-4
d_gene: NA
j_gene: TRBJ2-3
CDR3nt: TGTGCCAGCAGCTTGTGGCAGGACACAGATACGCAGTATTTT
CDR3aa: CASSLWQDTDTQYF

abundance: NA
v_gene: TRBV7-2
d_gene: TRBD1
j_gene: TRBJ2-1
CDR3nt: TGTGCCAGCAGCTTAGTTTTTTGGACAGGCGAAAACAATGAGCAGTTCTTC
CDR3aa: CASSLVFWTGENNEQFF

abundance: NA
v_gene: TRBV27
d_gene: NA
j_gene: TRBJ1-1
CDR3nt: TGTGCCAGCAGTCCTTTCCCGGGAAGCCAAGCTTTCTTT
CDR3aa: CASSPFPGSQAFF

abundance: NA
v_gene: TRBV9
d_gene: TRBD1
j_gene: TRBJ1-2
CDR3nt: TGTGCCAGCACCCGAGTCGACAGGGTGGACTATGGCTACACCTTC
CDR3aa: CASTRVDRVDYGYTF

abundance: NA
v_gene: TRBV10-1
d_gene: TRBD1
j_gene: TRBJ2-7
CDR3nt: TGCGCCAGCAGTGATCCGGGACAGGGAGACGAGCAGTACTTC
CDR3aa: CASSDPGQGDEQYF

abundance: NA
v_gene: TRBV11-2
d_gene: NA
j_gene: TRBJ1-6
CDR3nt: TGTGCCAGCAGCTTAGTTTCGGGAAAGCTCGGATCACCCCTCCACTTT
CDR3aa: CASSLVSGKLGSPLHF

abundance: few
v_gene: TRBV7-2
d_gene: TRBD2
j_gene: TRBJ2-1
CDR3nt: TGTGCCAGCAGCTTCGGGGGGGCCTACAATGAGCAGTTCTTC
CDR3aa: CASSFGGAYNEQFF

abundance: NA
v_gene: TRBV12-5
d_gene: TRBD1
j_gene: TRBJ2-7
CDR3nt: TGTGCTAGTGTTCGGACAGGGATGACCTACGAGCAGTACTTC
CDR3aa: CASVRTGMTYEQYF

abundance: NA
v_gene: TRBV7-2
d_gene: NA
j_gene: TRBJ2-3
CDR3nt: TGTGCCAGCAGCCCGGCACCACAGGTTACGCAGTATTTT
CDR3aa: CASSPAPQVTQYF

abundance: NA
v_gene: TRBV10-3
d_gene: NA
j_gene: TRBJ1-2
CDR3nt: TGTGCCATCAGTGAGGTTGAGGGCGCGAATTCTGAGGGCTACACCTTC
CDR3aa: CAISEVEGANSEGYTF

abundance: NA
v_gene: TRBV5-1
d_gene: TRBD2
j_gene: TRBJ2-3
CDR3nt: TGCGCCAGCAGCGAGACTAGCGTCCCCACAGATACGCAGTATTTT
CDR3aa: CASSETSVPTDTQYF

abundance: few
v_gene: TRBV19
d_gene: TRBD1
j_gene: TRBJ1-3
CDR3nt: TGTGCCAGTAGTCCTGGGACAGGGGTTACAAACACCATATATTTT
CDR3aa: CASSPGTGVTNTIYF

abundance: NA
v_gene: TRBV5-6
d_gene: TRBD1
j_gene: TRBJ2-1
CDR3nt: TGTGCCAGCAGCCCAATTGACAGGGACAATGAGCAGTTCTTC
CDR3aa: CASSPIDRDNEQFF

abundance: NA
v_gene: TRBV5-1
d_gene: NA
j_gene: TRBJ2-2
CDR3nt: TGCGCCAGCAGCTTGCAAGGAGCTGCCGGGGAGCTGTTTTTT
CDR3aa: CASSLQGAAGELFF

abundance: NA
v_gene: TRBV24-1
d_gene: TRBD1
j_gene: TRBJ1-4
CDR3nt: TGTGCCACCAGGCGAAACAGGGGCCAGTCCGCAACTAATGAAAAACTGTTTTTT
CDR3aa: CATRRNRGQSATNEKLFF

abundance: NA
v_gene: TRBV2
d_gene: NA
j_gene: TRBJ1-4
CDR3nt: TGTGCCAGCAGTGAGGTTATTAGTGCTGAAAAACTGTTTTTT
CDR3aa: CASSEVISAEKLFF

abundance: once
v_gene: TRBV6-5
d_gene: NA
j_gene: TRBJ2-3
CDR3nt: TGTGCCAGCAGCCGGGGGACTAGCACAGATACGCAGTATTTT
CDR3aa: CASSRGTSTDTQYF

abundance: NA
v_gene: TRBV12-3/TRBV12-4
d_gene: NA
j_gene: TRBJ1-3
CDR3nt: TGTGCCAGCAGTTTCATGGGCGTTAACACCATATATTTT
CDR3aa: CASSFMGVNTIYF